This T cell receptor beta chain was obtained from a study of T cells in Graves' hyperthyroidism and ophthalmopathy. Overall study context: It was at initial diagnosis, before any treatment, that peripheral blood was collected.

This clonotype was recorded many times. TCR beta CDR3 regions were amplified from RNA transcripts. First-round RT-PCR targeting the TCR CDR3 was performed with the HTBI primer set. TCRdb analysed the multiplex PCR reads with MiXCR anew, one entry per CDR3 protein. This sample has hundreds of thousands of distinct CDR3 sequences; 35% to 45% occur once, and the top ten carry 7.5% to 9.5%. This CDR3 is 15 amino acids long. CDR1 and CDR2 from the germline V gene are SEHNR and FQNEAQ (reference sequence). The junction had 3 bases not matched to a gene; V was cut back by 1 base and J by 8 bases. Clinical symptoms, serum thyroxine, TRAb, thyroid ultrasound and orbital computed tomography informed diagnoses.

Material for sequencing was blood. The receptor was isolated from a man aged 18 to 29 with Graves' hyperthyroidism. The genes are TRBV7-9 and TRBJ1-6; 9 bases match TRBD1. DNA of the CDR3: TGTGCCAGCAGCTTAGGGACAGGGGATGATTCACCCCTCCACTTT. Amino acids: CASSLGTGDDSPLHF.